Below are 27 T cell receptor beta chains sequenced from a single sample in a study of blood T cell repertoires in COVID-19. The assay was immunoSEQ multiplex PCR, and TCRdb's table has in-frame clones only and misses some. The data hold under 300,000 clones, with about 83% observed a single time. The sequencing input was peripheral blood. The receptors stem from a man aged 30 to 39 who had recovered from COVID-19.

The chain combines TRBV4-2 with TRBJ2-3; 7 positions agree with TRBD2. Per the germline V gene, CDR1 is LGHNA and CDR2 is YNFKEQ. J gave up 2 bases and V 3 bases, and 5 bases lay outside the gene matches. This CDR3 is 15 amino acids long. The CDR3 is CASSHRSGDTDTQYF. In DNA form, the CDR3 reads TGTGCCAGCAGCCACCGGAGCGGGGACACAGATACGCAGTATTTT.

In DNA, the CDR3 is TGCAGCGTTGTCGGGGGAAACTCTGGAAACACCATATATTTT. This encodes CSVVGGNSGNTIYF. The chain uses TRBV29-1 and TRBJ1-3; D might be TRBD1 (5 bases). V was trimmed by 4 bases and J by 0 bases, leaving 10 bases between them. This CDR3 comprises 14 residues. Germline V gives CDR1 SQVTM, CDR2 ANQGSEA.

Here the CDR3 DNA reads TGTGCCAGCAGCCCGGGCATGGGCAGGGAAAATGGCTACACCTTC. This sequence encodes CASSPGMGRENGYTF. This rearrangement joins TRBV7-9 to TRBJ1-2, with TRBD1 as a possible D gene (5 bases). The CDR3 is made up of 15 amino acids. Looked up from germline, CDR1 is SEHNR and CDR2 is FQNEAQ (reference sequence). Trimming removed 5 bases at V and 6 bases at J, with 19 bases between.

About this clone: Within the sample, other DNA sequences also encode this same CDR3. J is TRBJ1-1 and V is TRBV6-5; TRBD1 is a possible D gene (6 bases). Germline CDR1 is MNHEY and CDR2 is SVGAGI. CDR3 size: 14 residues. Trimming took off 0 bases at V and 1 base at J, with 6 bases between the two ends. The DNA of the CDR3 is TGTGCCAGCAGTTACTCGACAGGGAACACTGAAGCTTTCTTT. Amino acids: CASSYSTGNTEAFF.

This chain uses TRBV7-9 with TRBJ2-3; TRBD2 aligns across 14 bases. The CDR3 length is 18 residues. The trim removed 5 bases at V and 1 base at J, leaving 8 bases unmatched. The germline CDR1 and CDR2 sequences are SEHNR and FQNEAQ (reference sequence). In DNA, the CDR3 is TGTGCCAGCAGCCGGACTAGCGGGGGGCTCGGACGCACAGATACGCAGTATTTT. Translating it yields CASSRTSGGLGRTDTQYF.

The chain carries TRBV5-6 and TRBJ2-7, with unresolved D. V lost 2 bases, J lost 0 bases, and 12 bases lay in between. The CDR3 is made up of 15 amino acids. CDR1 is SGHDT and CDR2 is YYEEEE in the germline V gene. In nucleotides, the CDR3 is TGTGCCAGCAGCTTTAAGGTGGGCCTCTCCTACGAGCAGTACTTC. Translated: CASSFKVGLSYEQYF.

The V gene is TRBV28, the J gene TRBJ2-5; D perhaps matches TRBD1 (6 bases). This CDR3 region has 14 residues. V dropped 5 bases and J dropped 1 base, with 11 bases sitting between them. Germline CDR1 and CDR2: MDHEN and SYDVKM. CDR3 DNA sequence: TGTGCCAGCAGTCTCACAGGGTTCCAAGAGACCCAGTACTTC. Translated: CASSLTGFQETQYF.

The chain employs TRBV7-9 and TRBJ1-2; perhaps TRBD1 as D (6 bases). The CDR3 extends over 12 amino acids. CDR1 is SEHNR and CDR2 is FQNEAQ in the germline V gene (reference sequence). V shed 2 bases and J shed 6 bases, with 7 bases lying between them. CDR3 amino acids: CASSLTGNGYTF. The CDR3 DNA sequence: TGTGCCAGCAGCTTAACAGGGAATGGCTACACCTTC.

The V gene is TRBV7-3, the J gene TRBJ2-4, with D possibly TRBD2 on 6 matching bases. The germline V gene encodes CDR1 SGHTA and CDR2 FQGTGA. The CDR3 sequence is 20 residues long. The V end was cut by 5 bases, the J end by 0 bases, with 26 bases between. Here the CDR3 DNA reads TGTGCCAGCAGCCATAGCGGACGGAGGAAGGACCGTATAGCCAAAAACATTCAGTACTTC. It codes for CASSHSGRRKDRIAKNIQYF.

J is TRBJ1-2 and V is TRBV6-5; 7 bases map to TRBD1. CDR3 size: 12 residues. Germline CDR1 MNHEY, CDR2 SVGAGI. J lost 3 bases, V lost 6 bases, and 1 base had no gene match. DNA for the CDR3: TGTGCCAGCAGGGGGACAGACTATGGCTACACCTTC. It translates to CASRGTDYGYTF.

The V gene is TRBV5-4, the J gene TRBJ1-1; 7 positions match TRBD1. Trimming cost V 2 bases and J 12 bases; bases outside gene matches: 4. Germline assignment: CDR1 SGHNT and CDR2 YYREEE (reference sequence). The CDR3 loop spans 11 amino acids. CDR3 region: CASSFTGETFF. The CDR3, as DNA: TGTGCCAGCAGCTTTACAGGGGAAACTTTCTTT.

V gene TRBV7-9 combines with J gene TRBJ2-1; a weak D match, TRBD2 (5 bases). The CDR3 loop spans 18 amino acids. V was cut by 1 base and J by 0 bases, with 16 bases left in between. Germline loops: CDR1 SEHNR, CDR2 FQNEAQ (reference sequence). CDR3 protein: CASSLGRLALYSYNEQFF. CDR3 in DNA: TGTGCCAGCAGCTTAGGGCGGCTAGCCCTCTACTCCTACAATGAGCAGTTCTTC.

The gene calls are TRBV11-2 and TRBJ1-3; D is possibly TRBD1 (5 bases). V was pared by 2 bases and J by 0 bases, with 11 bases between. This CDR3 has 16 residues. CDR1 and CDR2 from the germline V gene are SGHAT and FQNNGV. The DNA for the CDR3 is TGTGCCAGCAGCTTATCAGGGAACCCCTCTGGAAACACCATATATTTT. Translation gives CASSLSGNPSGNTIYF.

The chain recombines TRBV6-5 with TRBJ1-2; 9 nucleotides line up with TRBD1. Germline loops: CDR1 MNHEY, CDR2 SVGAGI. The CDR3 is 13 residues long. Trimming at V came to 6 bases and at J to 7 bases, leaving 6 bases not matched to a gene. The CDR3 DNA reads as TGTGCCAGCAGGACCCGGGACAGGGCTGGCTACACCTTC. Translation gives CASRTRDRAGYTF.

The rearrangement uses TRBV11-1 and TRBJ2-3, with 12 positions matching TRBD2. The germline V gene encodes CDR1 SGHAT and CDR2 FQDESV (reference sequence). After removal of 5 bases from V and 4 bases from J, the junction contained 4 bases not matched to a gene. CDR3 size: 15 residues. CDR3 protein: CASSPTSGGADTQYF. The DNA for the CDR3 is TGTGCCAGCAGCCCGACTAGCGGGGGCGCAGATACGCAGTATTTT.

This clone was seen only once. The CDR3 reads CASSYSHGYEQYV. The CDR3 DNA reads TGTGCCAGCAGTTACTCGCACGGCTACGAGCAGTACGTC. This chain uses TRBV6-6 with TRBJ2-7, with D uncertain. Trimming took 0 bases from V and 3 from J, leaving 6 bases between them. CDR1 and CDR2 from the germline V gene are MNHNY and SVGAGI (reference sequence). The CDR3 has 13 amino acids.

V and J are TRBV29-1 and TRBJ1-2; perhaps TRBD1 as D (5 bases). Germline V gene sequence: CDR1 SQVTM, CDR2 ANQGSEA. The CDR3 consists of 14 residues. The ends were cut back, 4 bases at V and 0 bases at J, with 12 bases in the middle. The CDR3 here is CSVVLAGPNYGYTF. The CDR3 region has the DNA TGCAGCGTTGTTTTGGCAGGGCCTAACTATGGCTACACCTTC.

The rearrangement links TRBV6-5 to TRBJ1-1; tentatively, D is TRBD1 (5 bases). This CDR3 region has 11 residues. Trimming shortened V by 7 bases and J by 8 bases, and 11 bases separated the two germline ends. From germline, CDR1 is MNHEY and CDR2 SVGAGI. The CDR3 region has the DNA TGTGCCAGCACTAACTACAGGGAAGCTTTCTTT. Residues: CASTNYREAFF.

The rearrangement joins TRBV12-3 or TRBV12-4 to TRBJ1-2; tentatively, D is TRBD1 (6 bases). Trimming cost V 6 bases and J 8 bases, with 13 bases left between them. The CDR3 extends over 12 amino acids. The CDR3 region is CASRLQGGGYTF. The CDR3, as DNA: TGTGCCAGCAGGCTACAGGGAGGGGGCTACACCTTC.

This clone was observed a single time. The CDR3 DNA reads as TGTGCCAGCAGTGAAGTGGGGGGAGCTTTCTTT. Encoded protein: CASSEVGGAFF. The J gene is TRBJ1-1, the V gene TRBV2; D perhaps matches TRBD1 (5 bases). The CDR3 covers 11 residues. V lost 1 base and J 10 bases, leaving 7 bases between the germline ends. Germline lookup yields CDR1 SNHLY and CDR2 FYNNEI.

The chain recombines TRBV3-1 (or the pseudogene TRBV3-2) with TRBJ2-5, with D uncertain. Germline lookup yields CDR1 LGHDT and CDR2 YNNKEL (reference sequence). The CDR3 is 14 amino acids. V was shortened by 7 bases and J by 1 base, with 13 bases between the two germline ends. The CDR3 DNA reads as TGTGCCAGCACCAACGGAGCGAGCCAAGAGACCCAGTACTTC. It encodes CASTNGASQETQYF.

The V gene is TRBV28, the J gene TRBJ1-2; D perhaps matches TRBD1 (6 bases). The V and J ends lost 5 bases and 8 bases respectively, with 15 bases between them. Germline-derived CDR1 and CDR2 are MDHEN and SYDVKM. The CDR3 is 13 amino acids. CDR3: CASSSPQGSGYTF. Here the CDR3 DNA reads TGTGCCAGCAGTAGCCCACAGGGTTCCGGCTACACCTTC.

The count of this clone is one. The chain uses TRBV5-8 and TRBJ2-3, with 7 bases matching TRBD2. J gave up 0 bases and V 2 bases, and 3 bases lay outside the gene matches. This CDR3 has 15 residues. CDR1 is SGHTS and CDR2 is YDEGEE in the germline V gene. The CDR3 region has the DNA TGTGCCAGCAGCTTCCGGGGAGGGAGCACAGATACGCAGTATTTT. Protein: CASSFRGGSTDTQYF. The full variable domain, rest sourced from reference TRBV5-8 and TRBJ2-3, is EAGVTQSPTHLIKTRGQQATLRCSPISGHTSVYWYQQALGLGLQFLLWYDEGEERNRGNFPPRFSGRQFPNYSSELNVNALELEDSALYLCASSFRGGSTDTQYFGPGTRLTVL.

The chain joins TRBV2 to TRBJ2-3, with TRBD2 as a possible D gene (6 bases). There are 14 residues in the CDR3. The ends were cut back, 1 base at V and 4 bases at J, with 9 bases in the middle. Germline CDR1 SNHLY, CDR2 FYNNEI. The CDR3 nucleotides are TGTGCCAGCAGTGAAGGCTGGGGGGCAGATACGCAGTATTTT. Translated, it gives CASSEGWGADTQYF.

V usage is TRBV18 and J usage is TRBJ2-7, with TRBD1 as a possible D gene (5 bases). Germline CDR1 reads KGHSH; CDR2 reads LQKENI. V lost 4 bases to trimming and J lost 3 bases, with 7 bases between them. This CDR3 comprises 12 residues. This CDR3 is CASSLDSYEQYV. In nucleotides, the CDR3 is TGTGCCAGCTCACTTGACAGCTACGAGCAGTACGTC.

V and J are TRBV5-4 and TRBJ2-3; 7 bases are shared with TRBD1. The CDR3 sequence is 13 residues long. Germline V lookup: CDR1 SGHNT, CDR2 YYREEE (reference sequence). Trimming removed 4 bases from V and 5 bases from J; junction bases left unmatched: 4. The CDR3, as DNA: TGTGCCAGCAGCACCTGGGACAGAGATACGCAGTATTTT. It encodes CASSTWDRDTQYF.

This sequence joins TRBV5-4 and TRBJ2-3; D perhaps matches TRBD2 (7 bases). This CDR3 comprises 16 residues. Per germline, CDR1 SGHNT and CDR2 YYREEE (reference sequence). The V end lost 4 bases, the J end lost 9 bases, and 24 bases lay between the germline ends. The CDR3 reads CASSPVRGGLPQTQYF. DNA of the CDR3: TGTGCCAGCAGCCCTGTCCGCGGGGGCCTCCCCCAGACGCAGTATTTT.